The 5 T cell receptor beta chains below come from one sample, sequenced in a study of OX40 agonist ivuxolimab in advanced cancers. The assay was immunoSEQ multiplex PCR, and TCRdb's table has in-frame clones only and misses some. This table holds about 67,000 clones, 70% to 90% found once. The specimen comprised CD4+ or CD8+ T cells sorted from blood, sampled in a trial of the OX40 agonist ivuxolimab. These receptors originate from an adult with an advanced solid tumor such as melanoma, head and neck, liver or kidney cancer.

The rearrangement uses TRBV7-3 and TRBJ1-1, with unresolved D. The germline V and J ends were trimmed by 5 bases and 5 bases, with 15 bases remaining between them. The CDR3 has 14 residues. Looked up from germline, CDR1 is SGHTA and CDR2 is FQGTGA. CDR3 nucleotide sequence: TGTGCCAGCAGCCCTGACCCTGGATGGACTGAAGCTTTCTTT. Translated, it gives CASSPDPGWTEAFF.

The chain couples TRBV30 to TRBJ2-5, with D perhaps matching TRBD2 (7 bases). The germline V gene has CDR1 GTSNPN and CDR2 SVGIG (reference sequence). V was cut by 0 bases and J by 5 bases, with 13 bases left in between. The CDR3 length is 14 residues. CDR3 loop: CAWSVRGGGETQYF. The CDR3 region has the DNA TGTGCCTGGAGTGTTAGGGGGGGAGGGGAGACCCAGTACTTC.

The chain is built from TRBV2 and TRBJ1-2; 7 positions agree with TRBD1. Germline CDR1 reads SNHLY; CDR2 reads FYNNEI. The trim removed 5 bases at V and 4 bases at J, leaving 1 base unmatched. The CDR3 has 12 residues. The CDR3 region has the DNA TGTGCCAGCAGTCGGGACAGCTATGGCTACACCTTC. It translates to CASSRDSYGYTF.

The chain has TRBV27 and TRBJ2-3, with no clear D. CDR1 and CDR2 (germline): MNHEY, SMNVEV (reference sequence). V gave up 3 bases and J gave up 0 bases, with 7 bases separating them. This CDR3 region has 14 residues. This chain's CDR3 is CASSFAASTDTQYF. CDR3 nucleotide sequence: TGTGCCAGCAGTTTCGCGGCTAGCACAGATACGCAGTATTTT.

The rearrangement joins TRBV6-6 to TRBJ1-2; TRBD1 matches 7 bases. The CDR3 runs to 14 residues. V shed 2 bases and J 0 bases; nucleotides not matched to a gene: 0. Germline-derived CDR1 and CDR2 are MNHNY and SVGAGI (reference sequence). The CDR3 region is CASSYGTANYGYTF. The CDR3 DNA follows: TGTGCCAGCAGTTACGGGACAGCTAACTATGGCTACACCTTC.